The next 2 T cell receptor beta chains were all read from a single sample in a study of post-analysis software for immune sequencing data. Findings and limits, study-wide: Roughly 5 TRBV segments (TRBV5-6, TRBV5-1 and TRBV20-1 among them) occurred more frequently in patients than in controls.

Built from TCR beta cDNA, the libraries had unique molecular identifiers in them. TCRdb used MiXCR to reprocess the PCR reads, holding one entry per CDR3 protein. The sample includes about 430,000 distinct CDR3 sequences, less than 40% seen only once; the top ten take approximately 7.6%. Their target antigens are unknown. The sequenced material came from blood. The receptors originated from a girl aged 2-10 years with multiple sclerosis.

The CDR3: CASSLPKGEETQYF. In nucleotides, the CDR3 is TGTGCCAGCAGTCTCCCGAAGGGAGAAGAGACCCAGTACTTC. The chain couples TRBV28 to TRBJ2-5, with D possibly being TRBD2 (5 bases). This CDR3 region has 14 residues. Trimming pared 5 bases from V and 3 bases from J, leaving 13 bases between. The V gene's germline CDR1 is MDHEN and CDR2 SYDVKM.

This rearrangement joins TRBV27 to TRBJ1-1; D gene uncertain. The length of the CDR3 is 13 residues. The V and J ends lost 1 base and 5 bases respectively, with 8 bases between them. Germline assignment: CDR1 MNHEY and CDR2 SMNVEV (reference sequence). The CDR3: CASSLWRWTEAFF. DNA for the CDR3: TGTGCCAGCAGTTTATGGCGGTGGACTGAAGCTTTCTTT.